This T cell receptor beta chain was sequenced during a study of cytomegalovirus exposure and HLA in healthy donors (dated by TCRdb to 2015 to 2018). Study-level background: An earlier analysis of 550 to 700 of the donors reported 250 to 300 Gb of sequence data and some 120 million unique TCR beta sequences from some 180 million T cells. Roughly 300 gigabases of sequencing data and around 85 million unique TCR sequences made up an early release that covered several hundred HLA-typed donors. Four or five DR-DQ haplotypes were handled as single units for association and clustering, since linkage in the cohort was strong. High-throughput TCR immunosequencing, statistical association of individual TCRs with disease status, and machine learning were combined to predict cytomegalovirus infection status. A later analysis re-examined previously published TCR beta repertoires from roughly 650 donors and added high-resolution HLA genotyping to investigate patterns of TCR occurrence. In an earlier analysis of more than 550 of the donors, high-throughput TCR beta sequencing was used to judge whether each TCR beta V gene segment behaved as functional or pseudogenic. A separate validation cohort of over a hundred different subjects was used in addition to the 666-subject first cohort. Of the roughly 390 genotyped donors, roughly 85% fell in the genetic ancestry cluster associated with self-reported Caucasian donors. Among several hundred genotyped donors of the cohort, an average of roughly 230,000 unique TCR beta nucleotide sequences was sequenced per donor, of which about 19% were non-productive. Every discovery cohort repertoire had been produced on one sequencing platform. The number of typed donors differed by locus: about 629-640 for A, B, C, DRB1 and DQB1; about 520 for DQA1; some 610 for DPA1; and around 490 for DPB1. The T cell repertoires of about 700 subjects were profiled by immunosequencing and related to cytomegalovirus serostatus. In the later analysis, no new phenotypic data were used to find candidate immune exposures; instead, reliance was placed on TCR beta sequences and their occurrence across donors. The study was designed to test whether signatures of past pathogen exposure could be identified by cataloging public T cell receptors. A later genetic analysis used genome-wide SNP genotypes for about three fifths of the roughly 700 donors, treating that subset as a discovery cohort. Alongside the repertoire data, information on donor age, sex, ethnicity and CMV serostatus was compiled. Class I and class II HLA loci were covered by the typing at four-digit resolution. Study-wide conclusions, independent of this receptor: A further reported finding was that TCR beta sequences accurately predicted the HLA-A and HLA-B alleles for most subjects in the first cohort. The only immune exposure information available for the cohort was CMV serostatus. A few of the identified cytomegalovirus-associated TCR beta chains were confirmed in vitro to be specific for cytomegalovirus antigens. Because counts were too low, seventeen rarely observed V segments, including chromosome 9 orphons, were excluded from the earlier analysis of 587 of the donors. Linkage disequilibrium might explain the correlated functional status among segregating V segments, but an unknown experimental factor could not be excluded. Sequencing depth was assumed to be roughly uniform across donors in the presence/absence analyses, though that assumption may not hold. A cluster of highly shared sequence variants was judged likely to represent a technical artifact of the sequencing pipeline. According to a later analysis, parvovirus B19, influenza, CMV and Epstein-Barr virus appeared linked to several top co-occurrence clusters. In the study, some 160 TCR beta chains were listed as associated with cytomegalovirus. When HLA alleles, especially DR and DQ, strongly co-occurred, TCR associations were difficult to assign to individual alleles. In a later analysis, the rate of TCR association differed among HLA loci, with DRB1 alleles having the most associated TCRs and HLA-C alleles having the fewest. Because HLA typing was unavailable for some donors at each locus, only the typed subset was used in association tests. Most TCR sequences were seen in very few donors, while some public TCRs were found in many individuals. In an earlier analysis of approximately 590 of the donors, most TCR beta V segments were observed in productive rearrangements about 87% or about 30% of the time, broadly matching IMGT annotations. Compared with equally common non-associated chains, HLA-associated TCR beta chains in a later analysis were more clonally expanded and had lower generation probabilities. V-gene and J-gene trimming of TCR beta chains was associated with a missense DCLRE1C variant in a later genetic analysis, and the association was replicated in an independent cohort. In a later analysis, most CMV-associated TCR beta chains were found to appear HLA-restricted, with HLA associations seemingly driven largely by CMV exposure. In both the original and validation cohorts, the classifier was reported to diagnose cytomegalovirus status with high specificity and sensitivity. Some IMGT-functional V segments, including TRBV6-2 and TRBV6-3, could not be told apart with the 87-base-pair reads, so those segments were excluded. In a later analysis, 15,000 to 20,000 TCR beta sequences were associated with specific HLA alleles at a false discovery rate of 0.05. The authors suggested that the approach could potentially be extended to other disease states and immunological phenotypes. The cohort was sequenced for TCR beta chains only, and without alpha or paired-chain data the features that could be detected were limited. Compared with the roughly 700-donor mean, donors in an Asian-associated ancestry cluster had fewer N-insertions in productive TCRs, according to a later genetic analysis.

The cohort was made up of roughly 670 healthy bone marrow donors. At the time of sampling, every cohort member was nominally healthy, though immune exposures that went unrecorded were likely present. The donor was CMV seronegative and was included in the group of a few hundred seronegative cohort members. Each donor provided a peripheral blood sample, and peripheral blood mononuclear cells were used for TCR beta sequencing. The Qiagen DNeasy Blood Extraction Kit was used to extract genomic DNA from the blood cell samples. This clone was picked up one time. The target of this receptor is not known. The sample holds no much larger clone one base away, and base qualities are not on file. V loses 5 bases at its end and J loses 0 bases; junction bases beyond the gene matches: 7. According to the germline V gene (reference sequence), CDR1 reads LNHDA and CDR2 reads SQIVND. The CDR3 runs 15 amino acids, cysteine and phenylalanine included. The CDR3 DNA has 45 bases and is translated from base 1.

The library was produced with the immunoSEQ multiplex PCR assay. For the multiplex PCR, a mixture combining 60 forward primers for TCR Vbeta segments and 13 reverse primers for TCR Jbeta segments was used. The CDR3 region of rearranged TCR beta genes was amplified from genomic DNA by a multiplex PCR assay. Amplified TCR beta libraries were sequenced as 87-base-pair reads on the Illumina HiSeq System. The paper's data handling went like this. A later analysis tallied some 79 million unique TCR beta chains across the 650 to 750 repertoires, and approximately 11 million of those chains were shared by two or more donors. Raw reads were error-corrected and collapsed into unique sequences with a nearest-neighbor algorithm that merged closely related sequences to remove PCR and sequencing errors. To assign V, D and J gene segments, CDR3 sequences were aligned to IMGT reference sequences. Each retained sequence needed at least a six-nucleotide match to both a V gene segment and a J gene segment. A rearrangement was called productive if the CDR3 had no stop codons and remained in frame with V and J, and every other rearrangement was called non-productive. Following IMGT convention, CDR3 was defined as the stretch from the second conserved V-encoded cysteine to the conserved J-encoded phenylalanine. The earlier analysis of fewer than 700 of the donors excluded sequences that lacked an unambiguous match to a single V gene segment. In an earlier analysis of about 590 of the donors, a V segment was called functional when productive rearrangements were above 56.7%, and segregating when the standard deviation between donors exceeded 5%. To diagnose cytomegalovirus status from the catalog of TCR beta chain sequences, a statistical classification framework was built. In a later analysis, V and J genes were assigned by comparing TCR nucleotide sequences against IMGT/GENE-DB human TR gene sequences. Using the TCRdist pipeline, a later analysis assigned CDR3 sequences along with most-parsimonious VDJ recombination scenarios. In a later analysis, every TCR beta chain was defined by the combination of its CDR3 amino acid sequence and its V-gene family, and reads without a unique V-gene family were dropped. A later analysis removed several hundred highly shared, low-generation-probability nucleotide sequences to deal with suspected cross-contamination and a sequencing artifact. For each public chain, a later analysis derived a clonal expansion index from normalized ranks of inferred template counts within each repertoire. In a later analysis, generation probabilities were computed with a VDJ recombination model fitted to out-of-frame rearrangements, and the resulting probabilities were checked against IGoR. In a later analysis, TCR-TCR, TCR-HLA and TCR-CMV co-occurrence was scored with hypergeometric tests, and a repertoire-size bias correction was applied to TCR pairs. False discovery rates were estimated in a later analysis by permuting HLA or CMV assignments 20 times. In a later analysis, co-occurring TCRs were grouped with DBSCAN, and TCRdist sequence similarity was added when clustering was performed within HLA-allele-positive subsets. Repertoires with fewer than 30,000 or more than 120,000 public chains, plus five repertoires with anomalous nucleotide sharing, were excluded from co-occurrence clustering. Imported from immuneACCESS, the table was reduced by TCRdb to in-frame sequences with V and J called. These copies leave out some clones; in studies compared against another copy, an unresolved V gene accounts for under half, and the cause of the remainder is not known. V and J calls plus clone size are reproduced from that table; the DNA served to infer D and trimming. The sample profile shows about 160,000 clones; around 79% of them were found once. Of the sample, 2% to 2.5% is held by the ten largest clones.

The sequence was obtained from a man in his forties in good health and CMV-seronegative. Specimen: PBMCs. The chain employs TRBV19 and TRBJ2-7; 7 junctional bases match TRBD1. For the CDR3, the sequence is CASSPSGTASYEQYF. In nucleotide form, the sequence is TGTGCCAGTAGTCCCTCTGGGACAGCCTCCTACGAGCAGTACTTC.